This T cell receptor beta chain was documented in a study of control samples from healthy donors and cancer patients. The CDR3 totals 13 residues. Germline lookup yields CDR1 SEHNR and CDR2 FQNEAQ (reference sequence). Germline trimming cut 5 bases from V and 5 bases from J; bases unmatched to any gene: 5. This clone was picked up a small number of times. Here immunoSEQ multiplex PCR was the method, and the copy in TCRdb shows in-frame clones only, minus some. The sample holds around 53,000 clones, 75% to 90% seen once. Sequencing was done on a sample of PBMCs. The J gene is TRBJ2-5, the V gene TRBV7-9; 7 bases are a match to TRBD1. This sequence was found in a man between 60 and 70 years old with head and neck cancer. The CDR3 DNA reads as TGTGCCAGCAGCAGGCGACAGGGTGAGACCCAGTACTTC. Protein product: CASSRRQGETQYF.